This TCR beta chain was sequenced for a study of blood T cell repertoires in COVID-19. Across the study: There were acute and convalescent COVID-19 samples, and they came from the United States, Italy and Spain. T cells, B-cell-depleted T cells, or PBMCs supplied cDNA or gDNA.

In the source study's methods: For nucleated cells, counts were estimated from reference gene primer amplification. Using immunoSEQ multiplex PCR, the repertoire was profiled, and TCRdb retains in-frame clones only, with some absent. The V and J calls and clone size are taken from that table; D and trimming were inferred from the DNA. The sample has 110,000 or so clones, roughly 85% seen once. The V segment lost 5 bases and the J segment 4 bases; nucleotides outside the gene matches: 9. CDR1 is SNHLY and CDR2 is FYNNEI in the germline V gene. The CDR3 is 16 residues long. The chain recombines TRBV2 with TRBJ2-5, with 11 bases lining up with TRBD2. The sample comprised peripheral blood. This receptor was obtained from a man aged 35 to 55 with acute or convalescent COVID-19. The DNA for the CDR3 is TGTGCCAGCAGTCGAAATAGCGGGGGGGCACTAGAGACCCAGTACTTC. Translated: CASSRNSGGALETQYF.